This T cell receptor (beta chain) was documented in a study of T cell responses to AZD1222 COVID-19 vaccine. Germline CDR1 reads MNHEY; CDR2 reads SMNVEV (reference sequence). V was pared by 5 bases and J by 4 bases, with 15 bases between. The CDR3 runs to 15 residues. Produced via immunoSEQ multiplex PCR; TCRdb's table is partial and in-frame only. The sample has more than 60,000 clones, 84% seen once. A single count supports this clone. The receptor was isolated from an adult in good health. The chain employs TRBV27 and TRBJ1-5; D may be TRBD1 (6 bases). Sequenced material: peripheral blood, taken on day 0 of AZD1222 vaccination. The CDR3 reads CASSPGGIHNQPQHF. The CDR3 DNA reads TGTGCCAGCAGTCCTGGGGGCATCCATAATCAGCCCCAGCATTTT.